The rows below give T cell receptor beta chains drawn from one sample of a study of T cell responses to AZD1222 COVID-19 vaccine. Clones were read by immunoSEQ multiplex PCR, and TCRdb kept only the in-frame ones, dropping some. This table holds 80,000 or so clones, 90% to 95% found once. The source was peripheral blood, collected on day 0 of MenACWY control vaccination. The receptor source for this set is an adult in good health. The CDR3 runs from the conserved cysteine through the conserved F or W. A D gene is named only where the DNA matches it firmly. Not all rows give a size; the values are once, few, many and, for expanded clones, a class.

v_call	clone_size	j_call	d_call	cdr3_aa	cdr3_nt
TRBV3-1/TRBV3-2	-	TRBJ2-7	-	CASRRGPEYEQYF	TGTGCCAGCAGGCGGGGTCCCGAGTACGAGCAGTACTTC
TRBV5-1	-	TRBJ1-4	-	CASRGGGPRFNEKLFF	TGCGCCAGCAGGGGGGGCGGGCCCCGGTTCAATGAAAAACTGTTTTTT
TRBV6-2/TRBV6-3	-	TRBJ2-2	-	CASSLGTSGELFF	TGTGCCAGCAGTCTCGGGACCTCCGGGGAGCTGTTTTTT
TRBV30	-	TRBJ2-1	-	CAWGGVQGGYNEQFF	TGTGCCTGGGGCGGGGTGCAGGGGGGCTACAATGAGCAGTTCTTC
TRBV5-4	-	TRBJ2-1	TRBD1	CASSYRDRYNEQFF	TGTGCCAGCAGCTACCGGGACAGATACAATGAGCAGTTCTTC
TRBV20-1	-	TRBJ1-2	-	CSASPTGLSGYTF	TGCAGTGCTAGTCCAACAGGGCTGAGTGGCTACACCTTC
TRBV25-1	-	TRBJ1-2	-	CASSVGVYGYTF	TGTGCCAGCAGTGTGGGGGTCTATGGCTACACCTTC
TRBV4-3	-	TRBJ1-2	TRBD1	CASSQDLKTGGNYGYTF	TGCGCCAGCAGCCAAGACCTAAAGACAGGGGGGAACTATGGCTACACCTTC
TRBV28	once	TRBJ2-2	-	CASNILQGGNTGELFF	TGTGCCAGCAACATCCTACAGGGCGGGAACACCGGGGAGCTGTTTTTT
TRBV5-1	-	TRBJ1-2	-	CASSLYGRESGYTF	TGCGCCAGCAGCTTGTATGGCAGGGAGTCTGGCTACACCTTC
TRBV6-1	-	TRBJ2-1	-	CASSEGARGAYNEQFF	TGTGCCAGCAGTGAAGGGGCCAGGGGGGCCTACAATGAGCAGTTCTTC
TRBV6-5	-	TRBJ2-7	TRBD1	CASSYSAGQGLNEQYF	TGTGCCAGCAGTTACTCGGCGGGACAGGGGTTAAACGAGCAGTACTTC
TRBV5-8	once	TRBJ2-7	TRBD2	CASSPLAGDPEQYF	TGTGCCAGCAGTCCACTAGCGGGAGACCCCGAGCAGTACTTC
TRBV6-4	-	TRBJ2-3	-	CASRETASGTDTQYF	TGTGCCAGCAGGGAAACGGCTAGCGGCACAGATACGCAGTATTTT
TRBV10-2	few	TRBJ2-7	-	CASSDRDYEQYF	TGCGCCAGCAGTGACAGGGATTACGAGCAGTACTTC
TRBV12-3/TRBV12-4	-	TRBJ1-5	-	CASSWGGQPQHF	TGTGCCAGCAGTTGGGGGGGGCAGCCCCAGCATTTT
TRBV6-5	-	TRBJ1-2	-	CASIPPGADGYTF	TGTGCCAGCATCCCCCCGGGGGCAGATGGCTACACCTTC
TRBV3-1/TRBV3-2	-	TRBJ2-1	-	CASSQETAGHSQFF	TGTGCCAGCAGCCAAGAAACGGCGGGACACTCACAGTTCTTC
TRBV5-1	-	TRBJ2-3	-	CASSLGQVDTQYF	TGCGCCAGCAGCTTGGGACAGGTTGATACGCAGTATTTT
TRBV7-8	-	TRBJ1-1	TRBD1	CASSPPGQSNTEAFF	TGTGCCAGCAGCCCGCCGGGACAGTCGAACACTGAAGCTTTCTTT
TRBV19	-	TRBJ1-1	-	CASSINDMNTEAFF	TGTGCCAGTAGTATAAACGACATGAACACTGAAGCTTTCTTT
TRBV11-2	-	TRBJ2-3	TRBD2	CASSVVGSGKQDTQYF	TGTGCCAGCAGCGTCGTCGGCAGCGGGAAGCAAGATACGCAGTATTTT
TRBV12-3/TRBV12-4	-	TRBJ2-3	-	CASSSLGGDTQYF	TGTGCCAGCAGTTCCTTGGGTGGGGATACGCAGTATTTT
TRBV19	-	TRBJ1-2	-	CASSIALRFNYGYTF	TGTGCCAGTAGTATAGCCCTAAGGTTCAACTATGGCTACACCTTC
TRBV7-6	-	TRBJ1-2	-	CASSPPPGANYGYTF	TGTGCCAGCAGCCCACCCCCGGGGGCCAACTATGGCTACACCTTC
TRBV4-3	-	TRBJ2-1	-	CASSQLGQTNEQFF	TGCGCCAGCAGCCAACTAGGACAAACTAATGAGCAGTTCTTC
TRBV11-2	few	TRBJ2-7	-	CASSLGGLEQYF	TGTGCCAGCAGCTTAGGGGGATTGGAGCAGTACTTC
TRBV12-3/TRBV12-4	-	TRBJ2-5	-	CASSLGGRVSQYF	TGTGCCAGCAGTTTAGGTGGCAGGGTGTCCCAGTACTTC
TRBV6-5	-	TRBJ1-2	-	CASSSQRGGRDGYTF	TGTGCCAGCAGCTCCCAGAGGGGAGGGCGAGATGGCTACACCTTC
TRBV10-2	-	TRBJ1-1	-	CASSDSGSGNTEAFF	TGCGCCAGCAGTGACTCGGGGTCTGGGAACACTGAAGCTTTCTTT
TRBV11-2	once	TRBJ2-7	TRBD2	CASSSRTSGRGNEQYF	TGTGCCAGCAGCTCCAGGACTAGCGGGAGGGGTAACGAGCAGTACTTC
TRBV21-1	-	TRBJ1-5	-	CASSKWGAVDSNQPQHF	TGTGCCAGCAGCAAATGGGGGGCAGTAGATAGCAATCAGCCCCAGCATTTT